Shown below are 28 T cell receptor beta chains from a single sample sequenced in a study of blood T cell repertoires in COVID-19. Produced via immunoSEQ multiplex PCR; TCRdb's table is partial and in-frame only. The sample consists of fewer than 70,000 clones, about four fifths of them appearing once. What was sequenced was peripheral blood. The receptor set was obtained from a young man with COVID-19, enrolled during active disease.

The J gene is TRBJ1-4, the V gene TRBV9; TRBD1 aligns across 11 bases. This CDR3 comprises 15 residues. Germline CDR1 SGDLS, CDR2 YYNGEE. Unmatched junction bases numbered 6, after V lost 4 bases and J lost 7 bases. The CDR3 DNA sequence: TGTGCCAGCAGCTCAGCGGGACAGGGGGGTGAAAAACTGTTTTTT. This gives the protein CASSSAGQGGEKLFF.

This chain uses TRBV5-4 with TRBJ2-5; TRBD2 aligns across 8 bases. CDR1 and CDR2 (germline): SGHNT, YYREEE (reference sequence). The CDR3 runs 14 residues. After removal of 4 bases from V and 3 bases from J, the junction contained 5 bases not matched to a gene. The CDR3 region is CASSLGTREETQYF. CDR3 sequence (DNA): TGTGCCAGCAGCCTGGGGACTAGGGAAGAGACCCAGTACTTC.

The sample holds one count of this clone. The CDR3 loop reads CATPWNRAPYEQYF. DNA for the CDR3: TGTGCCACCCCTTGGAACAGGGCCCCCTACGAGCAGTACTTC. The rearrangement joins TRBV10-3 to TRBJ2-7; maybe TRBD1 (6 bases). The ends were cut back, 10 bases at V and 2 bases at J, with 18 bases in the middle. The germline gives CDR1 ENHRY, CDR2 SYGVKD. This CDR3 spans 14 amino acids.

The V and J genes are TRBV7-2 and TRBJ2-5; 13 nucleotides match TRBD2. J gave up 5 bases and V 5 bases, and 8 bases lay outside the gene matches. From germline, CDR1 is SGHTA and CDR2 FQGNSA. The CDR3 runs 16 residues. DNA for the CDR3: TGTGCCAGCAGCATGGGGACTAGCGGGGTGGCTGAGACCCAGTACTTC. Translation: CASSMGTSGVAETQYF.

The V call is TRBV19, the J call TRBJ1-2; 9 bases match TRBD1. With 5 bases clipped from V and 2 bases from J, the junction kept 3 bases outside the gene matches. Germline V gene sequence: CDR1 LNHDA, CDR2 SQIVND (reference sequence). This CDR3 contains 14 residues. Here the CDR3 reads CASSVGTGNYGYTF. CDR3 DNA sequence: TGTGCCAGTAGTGTAGGGACAGGGAACTATGGCTACACCTTC.

Written as DNA, the CDR3 is TGTGCCAGCAGTTCCAGGCTAGCGGGAGGGTCGGGGTACGAGCAGTACTTC. Its translation: CASSSRLAGGSGYEQYF. The V and J genes are TRBV28 and TRBJ2-7, with 12 bases fitting TRBD2. CDR1 and CDR2 (germline): MDHEN, SYDVKM. The CDR3 totals 17 residues. V dropped 4 bases and J dropped 4; count of bases not matched to a gene: 11.

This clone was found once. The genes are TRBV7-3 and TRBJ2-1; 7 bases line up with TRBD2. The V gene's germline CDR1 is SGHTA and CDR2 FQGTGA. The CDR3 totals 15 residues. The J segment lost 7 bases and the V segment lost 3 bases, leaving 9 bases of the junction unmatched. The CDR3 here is CASSFGLGLVNEQFF. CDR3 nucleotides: TGTGCCAGCAGCTTCGGACTAGGTCTTGTGAATGAGCAGTTCTTC.

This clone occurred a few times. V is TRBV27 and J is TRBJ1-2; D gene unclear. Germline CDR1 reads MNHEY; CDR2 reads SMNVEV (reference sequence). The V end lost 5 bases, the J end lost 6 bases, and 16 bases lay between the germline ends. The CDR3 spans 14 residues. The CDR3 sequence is CASSPRAGGNGYTF. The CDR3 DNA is TGTGCCAGCAGTCCCCGGGCAGGAGGAAATGGCTACACCTTC.

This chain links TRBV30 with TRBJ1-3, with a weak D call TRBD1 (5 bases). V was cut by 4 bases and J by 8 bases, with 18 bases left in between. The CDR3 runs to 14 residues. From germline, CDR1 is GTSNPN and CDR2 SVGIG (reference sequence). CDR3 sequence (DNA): TGTGCCTGGACCCCCTTGGGGGGAGGGGACACCATATATTTT. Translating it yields CAWTPLGGGDTIYF.

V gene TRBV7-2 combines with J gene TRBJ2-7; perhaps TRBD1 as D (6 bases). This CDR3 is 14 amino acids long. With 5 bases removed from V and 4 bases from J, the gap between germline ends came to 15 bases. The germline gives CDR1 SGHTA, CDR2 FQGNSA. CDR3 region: CASSGQRGNYEQYF. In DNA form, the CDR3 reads TGTGCCAGCAGCGGACAGAGGGGGAATTACGAGCAGTACTTC.

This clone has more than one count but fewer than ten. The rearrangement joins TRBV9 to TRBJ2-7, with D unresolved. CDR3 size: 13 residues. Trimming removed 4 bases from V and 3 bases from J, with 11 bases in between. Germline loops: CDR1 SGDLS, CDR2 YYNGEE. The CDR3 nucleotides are TGTGCCAGCAGCTCCAGTACCGACTACGAGCAGTACTTC. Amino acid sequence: CASSSSTDYEQYF. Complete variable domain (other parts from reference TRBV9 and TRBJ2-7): DSGVTQTPKHLITATGQRVTLRCSPRSGDLSVYWYQQSLDQGLQFLIQYYNGEERAKGNILERFSAQQFPDLHSELNLSSLELGDSALYFCASSSSTDYEQYFGPGTRLTVT.

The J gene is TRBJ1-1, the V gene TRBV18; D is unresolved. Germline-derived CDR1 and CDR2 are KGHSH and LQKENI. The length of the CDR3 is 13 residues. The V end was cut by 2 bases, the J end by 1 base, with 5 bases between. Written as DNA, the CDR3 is TGTGCCAGCTCACCAGAGGGGAACACTGAAGCTTTCTTT. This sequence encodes CASSPEGNTEAFF.

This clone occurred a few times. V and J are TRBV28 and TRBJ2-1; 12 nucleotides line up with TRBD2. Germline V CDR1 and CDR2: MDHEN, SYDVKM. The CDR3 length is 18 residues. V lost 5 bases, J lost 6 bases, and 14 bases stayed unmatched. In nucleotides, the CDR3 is TGTGCCAGCAGTACTCGACTAGCGGGAGCGGCTGCCCCCAATGAGCAGTTCTTC. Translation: CASSTRLAGAAAPNEQFF.

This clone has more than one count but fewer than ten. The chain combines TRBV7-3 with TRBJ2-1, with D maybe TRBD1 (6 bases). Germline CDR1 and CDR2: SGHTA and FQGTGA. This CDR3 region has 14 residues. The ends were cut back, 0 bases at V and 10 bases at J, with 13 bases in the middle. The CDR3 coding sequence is TGTGCCAGCAGCTTAACTGGGGGCTCTATCGAGCAGTTCTTC. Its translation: CASSLTGGSIEQFF.

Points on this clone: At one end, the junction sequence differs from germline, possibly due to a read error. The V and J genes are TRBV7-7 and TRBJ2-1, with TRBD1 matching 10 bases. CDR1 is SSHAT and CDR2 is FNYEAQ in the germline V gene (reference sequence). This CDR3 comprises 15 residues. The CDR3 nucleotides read TGTGCTAGCAGCCCGGGGGACAGGGGAATAAGGGAGCAGTTCTTC. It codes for CASSPGDRGIREQFF.

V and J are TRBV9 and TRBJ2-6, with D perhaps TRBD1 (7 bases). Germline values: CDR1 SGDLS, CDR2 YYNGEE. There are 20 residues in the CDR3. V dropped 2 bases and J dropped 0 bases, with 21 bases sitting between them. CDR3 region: CASSVGLNRGGYSGANVLTF. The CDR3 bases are TGTGCCAGCAGCGTGGGGTTAAACAGGGGAGGCTACTCTGGGGCCAACGTCCTGACTTTC.

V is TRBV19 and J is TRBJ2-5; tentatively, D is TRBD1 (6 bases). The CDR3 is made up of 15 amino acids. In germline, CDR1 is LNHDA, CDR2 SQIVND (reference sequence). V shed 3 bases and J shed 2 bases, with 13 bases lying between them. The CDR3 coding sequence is TGTGCCAGTAGTATGGGTCAGGGGCCTCAAGAGACCCAGTACTTC. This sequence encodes CASSMGQGPQETQYF.

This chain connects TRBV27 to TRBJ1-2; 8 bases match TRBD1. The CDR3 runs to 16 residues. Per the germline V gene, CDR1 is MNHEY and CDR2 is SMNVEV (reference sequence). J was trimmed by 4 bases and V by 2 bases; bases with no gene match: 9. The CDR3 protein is CASSLARDRSRYGYTF. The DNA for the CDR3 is TGTGCCAGCAGTTTAGCCCGGGACAGGAGTCGCTATGGCTACACCTTC.

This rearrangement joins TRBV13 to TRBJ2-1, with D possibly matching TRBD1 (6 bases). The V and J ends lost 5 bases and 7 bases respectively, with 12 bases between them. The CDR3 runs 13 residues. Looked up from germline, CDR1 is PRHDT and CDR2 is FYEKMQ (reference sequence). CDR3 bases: TGTGCCAGCAGCGTCAGGGGAAGTAATGAGCAGTTCTTC. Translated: CASSVRGSNEQFF.

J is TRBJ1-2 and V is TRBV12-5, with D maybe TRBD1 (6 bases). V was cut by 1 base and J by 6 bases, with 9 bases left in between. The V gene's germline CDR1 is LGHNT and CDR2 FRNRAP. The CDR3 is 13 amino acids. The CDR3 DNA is TGTGCTAGTGGTTTGGCGGGGGGGCATGGCTACACCTTC. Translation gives CASGLAGGHGYTF.

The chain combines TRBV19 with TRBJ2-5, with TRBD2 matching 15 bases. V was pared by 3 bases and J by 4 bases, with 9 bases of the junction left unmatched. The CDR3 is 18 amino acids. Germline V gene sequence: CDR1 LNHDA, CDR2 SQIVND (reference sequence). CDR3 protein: CASSIRGLAGGSRETQYF. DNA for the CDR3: TGTGCCAGTAGTATCCGGGGACTAGCGGGAGGTTCACGAGAGACCCAGTACTTC.

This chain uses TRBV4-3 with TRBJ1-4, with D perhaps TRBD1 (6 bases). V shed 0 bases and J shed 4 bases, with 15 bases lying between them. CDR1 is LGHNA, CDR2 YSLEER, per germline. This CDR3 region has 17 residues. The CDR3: CASSQDRVGGNNEKLFF. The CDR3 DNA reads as TGCGCCAGCAGCCAAGATCGGGTTGGGGGCAATAATGAAAAACTGTTTTTT.

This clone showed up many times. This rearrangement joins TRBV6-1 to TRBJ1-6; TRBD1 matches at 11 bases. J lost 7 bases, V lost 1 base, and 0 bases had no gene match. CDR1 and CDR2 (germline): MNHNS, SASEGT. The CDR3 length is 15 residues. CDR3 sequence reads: CASSEGTGGNSPLHF. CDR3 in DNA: TGTGCCAGCAGTGAAGGGACAGGGGGCAATTCACCCCTCCACTTT.

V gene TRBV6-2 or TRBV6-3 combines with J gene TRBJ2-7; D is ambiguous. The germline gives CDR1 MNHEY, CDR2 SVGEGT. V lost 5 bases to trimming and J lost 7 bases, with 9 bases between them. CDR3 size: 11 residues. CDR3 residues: CASSKAQEQYF. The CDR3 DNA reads TGTGCCAGCAGTAAGGCACAGGAGCAGTACTTC.

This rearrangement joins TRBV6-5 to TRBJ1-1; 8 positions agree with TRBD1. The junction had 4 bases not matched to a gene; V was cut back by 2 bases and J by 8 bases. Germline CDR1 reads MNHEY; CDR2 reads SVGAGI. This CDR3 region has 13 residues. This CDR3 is CASSYTRDREAFF. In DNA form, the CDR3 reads TGTGCCAGCAGTTACACCCGGGACAGGGAAGCTTTCTTT.

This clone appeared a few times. The CDR3 DNA is TGCGCCAGCAGCTTGGCTGGGGGGGCCAATCAGCCCCAGCATTTT. Protein sequence: CASSLAGGANQPQHF. The chain carries TRBV5-1 and TRBJ1-5; maybe TRBD1 (6 bases). This CDR3 spans 15 amino acids. Per the germline V gene, CDR1 is SGHRS and CDR2 is YFSETQ. V lost 0 bases, J lost 3 bases, and 10 bases lay in between.

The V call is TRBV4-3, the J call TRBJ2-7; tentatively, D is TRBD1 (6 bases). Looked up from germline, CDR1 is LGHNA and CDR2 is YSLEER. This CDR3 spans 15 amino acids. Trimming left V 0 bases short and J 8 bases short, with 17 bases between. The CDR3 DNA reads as TGCGCCAGCAGCCAAGACGTACAGGGCTGGGGCAAGCAGTACTTC. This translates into CASSQDVQGWGKQYF.

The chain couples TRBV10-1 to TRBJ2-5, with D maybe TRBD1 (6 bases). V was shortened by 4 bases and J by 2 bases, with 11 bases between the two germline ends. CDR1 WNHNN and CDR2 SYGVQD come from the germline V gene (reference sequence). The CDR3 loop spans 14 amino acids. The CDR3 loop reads CASSGTETQETQYF. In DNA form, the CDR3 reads TGCGCCAGCAGTGGGACAGAAACTCAAGAGACCCAGTACTTC.